This passage covers 10 T cell receptor beta chains from one sample sequenced in a study of cytomegalovirus exposure and HLA in healthy donors. Primers: 60 Vbeta forward and 13 Jbeta reverse. Here immunoSEQ multiplex PCR was the method, and the copy in TCRdb shows in-frame clones only, minus some. The sample carries some 140,000 clones, roughly 89% recorded once. Sequencing input: PBMCs. The receptors come from a woman aged 25-40 years in good health and CMV-seronegative.

This clone was detected only a few times. This chain links TRBV7-8 with TRBJ1-4; D unresolved. The germline V gene has CDR1 SGHVS and CDR2 FQNEAQ. There are 14 residues in the CDR3. With 2 bases removed from V and 7 bases from J, the gap between germline ends came to 11 bases. The CDR3 loop reads CASSLHGESEKLFF. As DNA, the CDR3 is TGTGCCAGCAGCTTACATGGGGAGAGTGAAAAACTGTTTTTT.

The chain uses TRBV4-3 and TRBJ2-3, with D possibly being TRBD1 (6 bases). The germline V and J ends were trimmed by 2 bases and 4 bases, with 16 bases remaining between them. CDR3 length: 16 residues. Looked up from germline, CDR1 is LGHNA and CDR2 is YSLEER. Here the CDR3 DNA reads TGCGCCAGCAGCCAATATACCAACAGGGAAGCAGATACGCAGTATTTT. Amino acids: CASSQYTNREADTQYF.

The sample holds a few counts of this clone. The chain carries TRBV6-6 and TRBJ1-3, with 7 nucleotides matching TRBD1. The CDR3 runs to 13 residues. V was pared by 6 bases and J by 4 bases, with 3 bases of the junction left unmatched. From germline, CDR1 is MNHNY and CDR2 SVGAGI (reference sequence). The CDR3 DNA sequence: TGTGCCAGCAGCACGGGACAGGGAAACACCATATATTTT. Protein sequence: CASSTGQGNTIYF.

The V call is TRBV5-1, the J call TRBJ1-2, with D perhaps TRBD1 (6 bases). The CDR3 loop spans 15 amino acids. Deletions cut 4 bases from V and 4 bases from J, with 17 bases between. Germline lookup yields CDR1 SGHRS and CDR2 YFSETQ. CDR3 coding DNA: TGCGCCAGCAGCCCCCAAGGGGGGGCCGGCTATGGCTACACCTTC. Protein sequence: CASSPQGGAGYGYTF.

This clone was seen just once. For the CDR3, the DNA is TGTGCCAGCAGTTCAGCAGGGCGGGGCACCGGGGAGCTGTTTTTT. Protein sequence: CASSSAGRGTGELFF. The chain couples TRBV6-5 to TRBJ2-2; tentative D call: TRBD2 (6 bases). V was cut by 4 bases and J by 4 bases, with 13 bases left in between. CDR1 and CDR2 from the germline V gene are MNHEY and SVGAGI. The CDR3 covers 15 residues.

The V and J genes are TRBV21-1 and TRBJ1-5; the table's D gene call, TRBD1, was not cross checked with the DNA. TRBV21-1 is listed as a pseudogene. CDR3 length equals 15 residues. CDR3 in amino acids: CASSKSGQGEAPQHF. The DNA of the CDR3 is TGTGCCAGCAGCAAATCGGGACAGGGTGAAGCGCCCCAGCATTTT.

This rearrangement joins TRBV28 to TRBJ2-3; perhaps TRBD2 as D (5 bases). CDR1 and CDR2 (germline): MDHEN, SYDVKM. With 7 bases removed from V and 3 bases from J, the gap between germline ends came to 32 bases. This CDR3 contains 20 residues. DNA of the CDR3: TGTGCCAGCAATTGGCAGAGAGTCATACTAGAAGTCGTAGAAACAGATACGCAGTATTTT. Its protein is CASNWQRVILEVVETDTQYF. The entire variable domain, with the rest obtained from reference TRBV28 and TRBJ2-3, is as follows: DVKVTQSSRYLVKRTGEKVFLECVQDMDHENMFWYRQDPGLGLRLIYFSYDVKMKEKGDIPEGYSVSREKKERFSLILESASTNQTSMYLCASNWQRVILEVVETDTQYFGPGTRLTVL.

The chain links TRBV11-2 to TRBJ2-2; 7 bases agree with TRBD1. This CDR3 region has 16 residues. V lost 3 bases to trimming and J lost 5 bases; unmatched junction nucleotides: 9. The germline V gene has CDR1 SGHAT and CDR2 FQNNGV. For the CDR3, the DNA is TGTGCCAGCAGCTTGCGCCGGGACAGATTAACCGGGGAGCTGTTTTTT. As protein: CASSLRRDRLTGELFF.

This sequence joins TRBV6-4 and TRBJ2-3; 10 bases agree with TRBD2. This CDR3 region has 17 residues. Germline V gives CDR1 MRHNA, CDR2 SNTAGT. The V gene end was trimmed by 9 bases and the J gene end by 0 bases; junction bases not matched to a gene: 12. DNA of the CDR3: TGTGCCAGGCTCCCCCGGATAGCGGGGGGTAGCACAGATACGCAGTATTTT. It specifies CARLPRIAGGSTDTQYF.

This clone was seen just once. DNA of the CDR3: TGTGCCTGGAGACGCCACAAAAACACTGAAGCTTTCTTT. Protein product: CAWRRHKNTEAFF. The chain is built from TRBV30 and TRBJ1-1, with D unclear. The germline gives CDR1 GTSNPN, CDR2 SVGIG (reference sequence). V gave up 3 bases and J gave up 2 bases, with 10 bases separating them. CDR3 length: 13 amino acids.